This T cell receptor beta chain was recovered during a study of blood T cell repertoires in COVID-19. With V trimmed by 11 bases and J by 0 bases, 17 bases remained unmatched. The germline V gene encodes CDR1 SNHLY and CDR2 FYNNEI. CDR3 length: 18 residues. Profiled with immunoSEQ multiplex PCR; TCRdb holds only in-frame clones, not every one. The data contain about 200,000 clones, about 85% of them seen just once; the ten biggest clones take up roughly 10%. Sample: peripheral blood. V is TRBV2 and J is TRBJ2-3; 10 bases map to TRBD2. This TCR derives from a woman in her 50s with COVID-19, enrolled during active disease. The CDR3 loop is CASWRASGGIISTDTQYF. For the CDR3, the DNA is TGTGCCTCCTGGAGAGCTAGCGGGGGTATCATTAGCACAGATACGCAGTATTTT.